This T cell receptor (beta chain) came from a study of CD8 T cells in Susac syndrome. When the RNA was reverse transcribed, random hexamers were used with an input of 0.5 to 1 ug. Each CDR3 protein is one row after TCRdb ran MiXCR on the immunoSEQ multiplex PCR reads. The sample shows some 180,000 distinct CDR3 sequences, less than 95% of them seen only once. Per germline, CDR1 SNHLY and CDR2 FYNNEI. This CDR3 contains 15 residues. V was clipped by 3 bases and J by 1 base, with 11 bases between them. Specimen: CD4+ T cells from PBMCs. The chain links TRBV2 to TRBJ2-3, with D possibly being TRBD2 (5 bases). The TCR was taken from a human donor in good health. The CDR3 DNA follows: TGTGCCAGCAGTGAGGTTAGCGATCGCACAGATACGCAGTATTTT. This gives the protein CASSEVSDRTDTQYF.